This T cell receptor beta chain was profiled in a study of molecular identifiers for immune sequencing clone quantification (dated by TCRdb to about 2018). Regarding the complete study: In a replicate experiment, RNA from roughly 21,000 or 96,000 naive CD8 T cells was split into five aliquots, four of which were sequenced. CD8 T cells were used in a methods study to benchmark molecular-identifier clustering-based TCR repertoire sequencing (MIDCIRS) and TCR RNA copy counting.

The CDR3 starts with the cysteine, ends with the phenylalanine, and has 15 residues. Only the CDR3 part of the read is kept: 45 bases, read in frame from the first base. The germline V and J ends show losses of 5 bases and 5 bases respectively, and no gene match explains 6 bases of the junction. Looking up the germline V gene yields CDR1 SGHTA and CDR2 FQGTGA. The library was generated by PCR. These reads were obtained on a NextSeq 500. Bulk TCR libraries were prepared as previously described, using TCR primers listed in Table S5. Purification of total RNA was performed with the Qiagen AllPrep DNA/RNA kit. Before analysis, reads from multiple sequencing runs of the same library were pooled. As for how the authors treated the data: Reads were retained only if their TCR constant sequence matched exactly, and those retained reads were trimmed to 150 nt and grouped according to their 12-nt molecular barcodes. Reads inside each barcode group were sub-clustered using a 15% Levenshtein threshold, and a quality-weighted consensus sequence was constructed for each RNA molecule. Non-functional sequences were filtered out, along with any lower-count sequence sitting one edit away from another sequence. Barcode sub-clusters with fewer than 20% of the maximum read count were removed, based on fitting two negative binomial distributions. The public reads were run again by TCRdb, first through fastp at Q25 and then through MiXCR, and only productive beta chains were kept. Every entry covers one CDR3 protein and lists the most common genes and DNA from its rows. None of the V and J calls come from the authors' own analysis; TCRdb made them. Recorded for this sample are 85,000 to 100,000 distinct CDR3 sequences; 20% to 25% of them occurred a single time. The biggest ten clones account for around 0.92% of the sample.

Naive CD8 T cell libraries were made from around 20,000 to 1,000,000 sorted cells using 10%, 30% or 50% of purified RNA. Naive CD8 T cells were FACS-sorted as CD8+CD4-CCR7+CD45RA+ on a BD FACSAria II into RLT Plus buffer. Detection sensitivity was tested by spiking Jurkat RNA equal to fewer than twelve TCR copies' worth into samples containing roughly 19,000-1,000,000 naive CD8 T cells. CD8 T cells were enriched using RosetteSep CD8+ T Cell Enrichment Cocktail and Ficoll-Paque, and the enriched cells then underwent ACK red cell lysis. This clonotype has a count of ten or more. The specificity of this receptor is unknown. No much larger clone is present one base from it, and per-base qualities are unavailable. Here is what the overall study found, with its caveats: Even against a background of around 900,000 naive CD8 T cells, spiked-in Jurkat TCR RNA amounting to a single cell's worth was reported to be detectable. When barcode sub-clustering was left out, chimeric consensus sequences inflated TCR diversity, with chimeras reaching as high as 47%. The naive libraries included spiked-in Jurkat TCR RNA (under eleven copies' worth), and this Jurkat TCR RNA is not part of the donor repertoire. Modeling indicated about 3 TCR RNA copies recovered per cell, compared with roughly 10 by digital PCR, which implies a capture efficiency of 25% to 35%. Identical TCR molecules sharing a barcode could cause highly expanded clone sizes to be underestimated. In CMV-specific effector cells, over 97% of molecules were held by clones above 20 RNA copies, whereas under 1% of molecules were held by such clones in naive cells.

Recombination connected TRBV7-3 to TRBJ2-7; TRBD2 matches 13 bases in the middle. Sequencing used naive CD8+ T cells from blood, with Jurkat cell RNA spiked in. In the paper's terms, the cell subset or site label means: FACS-sorted CD8+CD4-CCR7+CD45RA+ naive T cells. This TCR was recovered from a human donor in good health. Some libraries in this study had Jurkat cell RNA spiked in. The DNA sequence is as follows: TGTGCCAGCAGCCCAGGACTAGCGGGAGCCCACGAGCAGTACTTC. Translated, it gives CASSPGLAGAHEQYF.